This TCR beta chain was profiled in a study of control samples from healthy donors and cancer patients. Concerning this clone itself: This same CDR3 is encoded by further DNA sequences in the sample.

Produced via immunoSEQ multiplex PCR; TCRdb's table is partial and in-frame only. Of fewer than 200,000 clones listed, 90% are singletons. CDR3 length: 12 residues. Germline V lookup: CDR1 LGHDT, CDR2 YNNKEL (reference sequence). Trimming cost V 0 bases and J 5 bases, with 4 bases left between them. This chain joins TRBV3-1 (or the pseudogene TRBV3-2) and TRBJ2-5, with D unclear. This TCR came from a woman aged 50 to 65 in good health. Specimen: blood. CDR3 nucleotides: TGTGCCAGCAGCCAAGATAGGGAGACCCAGTACTTC. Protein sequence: CASSQDRETQYF.